The rows below give T cell receptor beta chains drawn from one sample of a study of shared T cell receptors in the human thymus. Method: immunoSEQ multiplex PCR; TCRdb's copy keeps in-frame clones and lacks some. Of some 760,000 clones listed, approximately 83% were seen once; the top ten hold approximately 0.01%. The data were also submitted as part of a second study, on human thymus T cells.

Sequencing was carried out using thymocytes. The receptors shown here come from a girl under three years old with a congenital heart defect. Each CDR3 is given with its conserved first and last residue. The order of the fields is CDR3 protein, CDR3 DNA, V gene, J gene, clone size, D gene. D genes are given only for firm matches. Part of the rows lack a size; the others show once, few, many or a class for expanded clones.

CASSPYGGRGTYEQYF,TGTGCCAGCAGCCCTTATGGTGGCAGAGGAACCTACGAGCAGTACTTC,TRBV11-2,TRBJ2-7,few,NA
CASSPWTGNEQFF,TGTGCCAGCAGTCCCTGGACGGGGAATGAGCAGTTCTTC,TRBV28,TRBJ2-1,NA,NA
CASSPARASYEQYF,TGTGCCAGCAGCCCCGCCAGGGCCTCCTACGAGCAGTACTTC,TRBV2,TRBJ2-7,NA,NA
CASSQHGRDEQYF,TGTGCCAGTAGTCAACACGGGCGGGACGAGCAGTACTTC,TRBV19,TRBJ2-7,NA,NA
CASSLVGRWGYTF,TGTGCCAGCAGCTTAGTTGGGAGGTGGGGCTACACCTTC,TRBV11-2,TRBJ1-2,NA,NA
CASSPSADRGQVAFF,TGTGCCAGCAGCCCTAGCGCAGACAGGGGGCAGGTAGCTTTCTTT,TRBV2,TRBJ1-1,once,TRBD1
CSALENYGYTF,TGCAGTGCTCTCGAGAACTATGGCTACACCTTC,TRBV20-1,TRBJ1-2,NA,NA
CASSQDGAAPEVETQYF,TGTGCCAGCAGCCAAGATGGCGCAGCCCCAGAGGTAGAGACCCAGTACTTC,TRBV14,TRBJ2-5,NA,NA
CASSQDEGRGGYTF,TGCGCCAGCAGCCAAGACGAGGGGAGGGGCGGCTACACCTTC,TRBV4-3,TRBJ1-2,NA,NA
CASSLASRPTTLHF,TGTGCCAGCAGCTTAGCGTCCAGGCCAACCACCCTCCACTTT,TRBV11-2,TRBJ1-6,NA,NA
CASSNLTPTEAFF,TGTGCCAGCAGCAATCTTACTCCGACTGAAGCTTTCTTT,TRBV27,TRBJ1-1,NA,NA
CASSQLDNEFGEKLFF,TGTGCCAGCAGCCAACTCGACAACGAATTTGGTGAAAAACTGTTTTTT,TRBV7-9,TRBJ1-4,few,NA
CASRGQGSEKLFF,TGTGCCAGCCGAGGACAGGGATCCGAAAAACTGTTTTTT,TRBV6-5,TRBJ1-4,NA,TRBD1
CASSQVALGGYTF,TGCGCCAGCAGCCAAGTAGCCCTTGGGGGCTACACCTTC,TRBV4-1,TRBJ1-2,NA,NA
CASSSLRGELNGYTF,TGTGCCAGCAGCTCCCTCAGGGGGGAGTTGAATGGCTACACCTTC,TRBV5-8,TRBJ1-2,NA,TRBD1
CASSHDLTYEQYF,TGTGCCAGCAGCCATGACTTAACCTACGAGCAGTACTTC,TRBV5-6,TRBJ2-7,once,NA
CASSFIMAGRYNEQFF,TGTGCCAGCAGTTTTATTATGGCAGGGCGTTACAATGAGCAGTTCTTC,TRBV27,TRBJ2-1,NA,NA
CASSLGTGENSPLHF,TGTGCCAGCAGCTTAGGAACAGGGGAAAATTCACCCCTCCACTTT,TRBV7-6,TRBJ1-6,NA,TRBD1